One and the same sample provided the 4 T cell receptor beta chains below, sequenced in a study of CD4+ T cells in melanoma. Data came from immunoSEQ multiplex PCR; TCRdb stores just in-frame clones and leaves some out. The sample has thousands of clones; around 65% are singletons. The sample comprised cells from a culture (not recorded whether cultured in vitro). All receptors derive from a human donor with melanoma.

CDR3 in amino acids: CASQDRLNTEAFF. In DNA form, the CDR3 reads TGTGCCAGTCAGGACCGATTGAACACTGAAGCTTTCTTT. This chain connects TRBV19 to TRBJ1-1; D uncertain. CDR1 and CDR2 (germline): LNHDA, SQIVND (reference sequence). This CDR3 comprises 13 residues. Trimming stripped 8 bases from V and 0 bases from J, with 10 bases between.

The chain is built from TRBV5-6 and TRBJ1-1, with unresolved D. Germline assignment: CDR1 SGHDT and CDR2 YYEEEE. Trimming shortened V by 0 bases and J by 0 bases, and 9 bases separated the two germline ends. The CDR3 totals 15 residues. CDR3 nucleotides: TGTGCCAGCAGCTTGGCCAACAGTTTGAACACTGAAGCTTTCTTT. This translates into CASSLANSLNTEAFF.

The gene calls are TRBV3-1 (or the pseudogene TRBV3-2) and TRBJ2-7, with 7 bases fitting TRBD2. Germline V gene sequence: CDR1 LGHDT, CDR2 YNNKEL (reference sequence). J was trimmed by 4 bases and V by 6 bases; bases with no gene match: 3. The CDR3 runs to 12 residues. In DNA form, the CDR3 reads TGTGCCAGCAGGGGGACTAAATACGAGCAGTACTTC. Amino acids: CASRGTKYEQYF.

V usage is TRBV7-6 and J usage is TRBJ2-2, with 11 bases that match TRBD1. The CDR3 has 14 amino acids. Germline assignment: CDR1 SGHVS and CDR2 FNYEAQ. Unmatched junction bases numbered 1, after V lost 5 bases and J lost 5 bases. The CDR3 coding sequence is TGTGCCAGCAGCCGGGACAGGGGGACCGGGGAGCTGTTTTTT. Translation: CASSRDRGTGELFF.